The present entry profiles one T cell receptor beta chain with its context. This entry belongs to a study of blood T cell repertoires in COVID-19. The overall study: There were acute and convalescent COVID-19 samples, and they came from the United States, Italy and Spain. PBMCs, B-cell-depleted T cells, or T cells provided the cDNA or gDNA that made up the material.

Original methodology: Amplification with reference gene primers provided the estimates of nucleated cell counts. This table comes from immunoSEQ multiplex PCR, and its TCRdb copy is limited to in-frame clones, with some not included. Clone size and the V and J calls come from that table; the DNA yielded D and trimming. The sample consists of approximately 350,000 clones, 70% to 90% of them appearing once. Enrolled during active infection, Seattle patients were then followed longitudinally. Sequences were obtained from peripheral blood. This clonotype was obtained from an older woman with COVID-19, enrolled during active disease.

CDR3 amino acids: CASSRGAGDTDTQYF. CDR3 sequence (DNA): TGTGCCAGCAGCAGGGGAGCGGGGGACACAGATACGCAGTATTTT. The J gene is TRBJ2-3, the V gene TRBV11-3; 8 positions agree with TRBD2. V was clipped by 5 bases and J by 2 bases; unmatched bases: 6. This CDR3 comprises 15 residues. Germline CDR1 SGHNT, CDR2 YENEEA.